Following are 9 T cell receptor beta chains from one sample sequenced in a study of blood T cell repertoires in COVID-19. Measured with immunoSEQ multiplex PCR; TCRdb has only the in-frame clones, and not every one. The sample has over 100,000 clones; roughly 82% are singletons. The sequencing input was peripheral blood. These receptors were collected from an elderly woman with active or convalescent COVID-19.

The chain carries TRBV11-2 and TRBJ2-7; TRBD2 matches at 8 bases. V was clipped by 5 bases and J by 3 bases; unmatched bases: 3. The CDR3 is 13 amino acids. Per the germline V gene, CDR1 is SGHAT and CDR2 is FQNNGV. The DNA for the CDR3 is TGTGCCAGCAGCCCTAGCGGGCTCTACGAGCAGTACTTC. The encoded protein is CASSPSGLYEQYF.

The rearrangement links TRBV20-1 to TRBJ1-4; 10 bases align to TRBD1. Germline V gene data show CDR1 as DFQATT and CDR2 as SNEGSKA (reference sequence). The CDR3 has 15 amino acids. Unmatched junction bases numbered 8, after V lost 3 bases and J lost 7 bases. DNA for the CDR3: TGCAGTGCTAGTGATGGACAGGGGGGTTTTGAAAAACTGTTTTTT. Its protein product is CSASDGQGGFEKLFF.

The rearrangement joins TRBV7-3 to TRBJ2-3, with 7 bases matching TRBD1. From germline, CDR1 is SGHTA and CDR2 FQGTGA. V lost 5 bases, J lost 3 bases, and 5 bases stayed unmatched. The CDR3 length is 14 residues. This CDR3 is CASSPTGTTDTQYF. The DNA for the CDR3 is TGTGCCAGCAGCCCGACAGGGACGACAGATACGCAGTATTTT.

The chain employs TRBV5-4 and TRBJ1-1; the match to TRBD1 covers 7 bases. Germline CDR1 reads SGHNT; CDR2 reads YYREEE (reference sequence). This CDR3 contains 12 residues. J lost 4 bases, V lost 7 bases, and 4 bases had no gene match. CDR3 sequence reads: CASSTGATEAFF. The CDR3 DNA reads TGTGCCAGCTCCACAGGGGCCACTGAAGCTTTCTTT.

This chain uses TRBV28 with TRBJ1-1; D possibly corresponds to TRBD1 (6 bases). The germline gives CDR1 MDHEN, CDR2 SYDVKM. The CDR3 runs 13 residues. V was clipped by 2 bases and J by 11 bases, with 15 bases between them. CDR3 sequence reads: CASSLPQGRSAFF. The CDR3 DNA is TGTGCCAGCAGTTTACCCCAGGGGCGGTCGGCTTTCTTT.

The chain combines TRBV15 with TRBJ2-2, with 7 nucleotides matching TRBD1. Germline V CDR1 and CDR2: LNHNV, YYDKDF (reference sequence). The junction had 3 bases not matched to a gene; V was cut back by 5 bases and J by 3 bases. CDR3 length: 14 residues. The CDR3 is CATSQGEYTGELFF. Here the CDR3 DNA reads TGTGCCACCAGCCAGGGGGAATACACCGGGGAGCTGTTTTTT.

The gene calls are TRBV7-9 and TRBJ2-1; no clear D. CDR1 and CDR2 from the germline V gene are SEHNR and FQNEAQ (reference sequence). The CDR3 is 13 residues long. V dropped 4 bases and J dropped 7 bases, with 11 bases sitting between them. The CDR3, as DNA: TGTGCCAGCAGCTACGAGGCTGGGAATGAGCAGTTCTTC. This gives the protein CASSYEAGNEQFF. Combining the CDR3 with reference TRBV7-9 and TRBJ2-1 gives the whole variable domain DTGVSQNPRHKITKRGQNVTFRCDPISEHNRLYWYRQTLGQGPEFLTYFQNEAQLEKSRLLSDRFSAERPKGSFSTLEIQRTEQGDSAMYLCASSYEAGNEQFFGPGTRLTVL.

This chain joins TRBV19 and TRBJ2-1; 15 bases match TRBD2. Per germline, CDR1 LNHDA and CDR2 SQIVND (reference sequence). Unmatched junction bases numbered 3, after V lost 8 bases and J lost 10 bases. The CDR3 consists of 13 residues. The CDR3 region has the DNA TGTGCCAGTGGGACTAGCGGGAGGAACGAGCAGTTCTTC. As protein: CASGTSGRNEQFF.

In this sample, this clone turned up many times. This rearrangement joins TRBV27 to TRBJ1-2, with 8 nucleotides matching TRBD1. This CDR3 has 13 amino acids. J lost 5 bases, V lost 5 bases, and 4 bases had no gene match. The V gene's germline CDR1 is MNHEY and CDR2 SMNVEV (reference sequence). The DNA for the CDR3 is TGTGCCAGCAGTAGAGGACAGGGTTATGGCTACACCTTC. It specifies CASSRGQGYGYTF.